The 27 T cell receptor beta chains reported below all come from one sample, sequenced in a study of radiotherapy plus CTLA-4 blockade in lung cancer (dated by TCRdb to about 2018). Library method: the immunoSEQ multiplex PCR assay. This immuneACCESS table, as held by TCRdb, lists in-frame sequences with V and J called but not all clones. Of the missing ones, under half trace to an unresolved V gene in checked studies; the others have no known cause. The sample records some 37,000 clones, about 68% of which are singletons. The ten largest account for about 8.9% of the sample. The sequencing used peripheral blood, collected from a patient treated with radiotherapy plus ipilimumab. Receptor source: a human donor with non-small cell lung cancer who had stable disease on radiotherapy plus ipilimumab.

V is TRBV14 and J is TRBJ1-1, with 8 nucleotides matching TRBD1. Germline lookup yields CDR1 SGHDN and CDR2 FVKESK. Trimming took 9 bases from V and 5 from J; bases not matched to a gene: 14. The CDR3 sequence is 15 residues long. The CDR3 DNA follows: TGTGCCAGACGGGACAGGCGAGAGGGTGAGACTGAAGCTTTCTTT. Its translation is CARRDRREGETEAFF.

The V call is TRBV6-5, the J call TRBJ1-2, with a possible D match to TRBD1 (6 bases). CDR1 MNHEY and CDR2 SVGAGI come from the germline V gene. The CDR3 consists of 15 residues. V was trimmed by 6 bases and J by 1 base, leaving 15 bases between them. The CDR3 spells CASSLQGLLNYGYTF. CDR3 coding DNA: TGTGCCAGCAGCCTACAGGGACTACTTAACTATGGCTACACCTTC.

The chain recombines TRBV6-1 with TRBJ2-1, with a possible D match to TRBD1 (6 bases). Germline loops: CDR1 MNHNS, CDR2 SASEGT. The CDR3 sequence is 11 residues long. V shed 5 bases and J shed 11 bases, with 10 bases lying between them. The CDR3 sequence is CASSPGTKQFF. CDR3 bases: TGTGCCAGCAGTCCCGGGACAAAGCAGTTCTTC.

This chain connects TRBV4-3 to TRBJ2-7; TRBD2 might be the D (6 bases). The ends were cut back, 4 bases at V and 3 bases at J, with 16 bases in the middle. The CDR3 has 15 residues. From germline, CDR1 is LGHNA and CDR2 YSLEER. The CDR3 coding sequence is TGCGCCAGCAGCCCCGCGGGGCCCAAGAGCTACGAGCAGTACTTC. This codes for CASSPAGPKSYEQYF.

CDR3 bases: TGTGCCAGCAGCCCAGCGAGGACTGAAGCTTTCTTT. The encoded protein is CASSPARTEAFF. The chain has TRBV7-2 and TRBJ1-1, with D uncertain. V was clipped by 5 bases and J by 5 bases, with 9 bases between them. The length of the CDR3 is 12 residues. Germline V gene sequence: CDR1 SGHTA, CDR2 FQGNSA.

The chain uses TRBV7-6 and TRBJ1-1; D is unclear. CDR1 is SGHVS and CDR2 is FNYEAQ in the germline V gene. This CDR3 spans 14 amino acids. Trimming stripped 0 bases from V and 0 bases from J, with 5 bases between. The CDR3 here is CASSLAALNTEAFF. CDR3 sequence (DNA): TGTGCCAGCAGCTTAGCTGCTTTGAACACTGAAGCTTTCTTT.

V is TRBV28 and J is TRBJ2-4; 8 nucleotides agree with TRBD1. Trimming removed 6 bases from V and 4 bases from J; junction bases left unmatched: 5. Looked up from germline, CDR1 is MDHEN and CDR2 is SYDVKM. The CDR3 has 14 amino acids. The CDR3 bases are TGTGCCAGCAGACCAGGGGGCGCAAAAAACATTCAGTACTTC. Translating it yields CASRPGGAKNIQYF.

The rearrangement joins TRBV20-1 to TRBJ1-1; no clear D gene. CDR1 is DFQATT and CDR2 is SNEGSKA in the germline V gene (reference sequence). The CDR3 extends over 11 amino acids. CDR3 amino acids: CRQDEGTEAFF. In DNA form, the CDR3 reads TGCAGACAAGATGAGGGCACTGAAGCTTTCTTT.

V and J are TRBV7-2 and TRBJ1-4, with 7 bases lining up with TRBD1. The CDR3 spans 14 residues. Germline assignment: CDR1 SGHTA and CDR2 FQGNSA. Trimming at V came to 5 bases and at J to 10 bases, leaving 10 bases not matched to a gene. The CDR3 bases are TGTGCCAGCAGCAACCGGGACAGCAAAGGAAAACTGTTTTTT. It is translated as CASSNRDSKGKLFF.

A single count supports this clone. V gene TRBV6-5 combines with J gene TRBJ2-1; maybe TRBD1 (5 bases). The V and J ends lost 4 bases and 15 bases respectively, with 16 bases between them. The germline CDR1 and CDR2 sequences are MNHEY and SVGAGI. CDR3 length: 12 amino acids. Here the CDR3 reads CASSSDTRQRFF. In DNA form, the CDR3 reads TGTGCCAGCAGTTCGGACACCCGACAGCGGTTCTTC.

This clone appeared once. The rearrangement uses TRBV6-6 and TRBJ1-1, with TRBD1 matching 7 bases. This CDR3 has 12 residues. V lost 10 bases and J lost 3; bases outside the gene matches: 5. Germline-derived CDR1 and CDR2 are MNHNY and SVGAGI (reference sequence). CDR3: CATGTEDTEAFF. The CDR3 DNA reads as TGTGCCACCGGGACAGAGGACACTGAAGCTTTCTTT.

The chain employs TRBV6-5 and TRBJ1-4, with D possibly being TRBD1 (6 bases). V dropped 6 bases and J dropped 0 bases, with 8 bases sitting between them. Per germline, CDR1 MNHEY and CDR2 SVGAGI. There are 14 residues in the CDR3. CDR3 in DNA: TGTGCCAGCAGCCCAGGGGCAACTAATGAAAAACTGTTTTTT. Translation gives CASSPGATNEKLFF.

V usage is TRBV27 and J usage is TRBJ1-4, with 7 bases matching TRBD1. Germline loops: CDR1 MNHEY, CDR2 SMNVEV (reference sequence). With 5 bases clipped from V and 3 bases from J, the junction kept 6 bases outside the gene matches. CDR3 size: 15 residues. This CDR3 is CASSTRQGPNEKLFF. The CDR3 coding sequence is TGTGCCAGCAGTACACGACAGGGCCCTAATGAAAAACTGTTTTTT.

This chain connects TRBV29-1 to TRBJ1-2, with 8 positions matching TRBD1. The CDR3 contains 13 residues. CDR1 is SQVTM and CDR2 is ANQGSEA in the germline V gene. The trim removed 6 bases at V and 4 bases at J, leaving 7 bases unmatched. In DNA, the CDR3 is TGCAGCGTACCGTTACAGGGGGGCTATGGCTACACCTTC. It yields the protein CSVPLQGGYGYTF.

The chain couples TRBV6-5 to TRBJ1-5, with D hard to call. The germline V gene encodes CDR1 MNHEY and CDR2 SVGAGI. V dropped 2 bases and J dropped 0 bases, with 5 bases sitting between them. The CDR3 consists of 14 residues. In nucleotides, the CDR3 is TGTGCCAGCAGTTACACAGATAGCAATCAGCCCCAGCATTTT. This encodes CASSYTDSNQPQHF.

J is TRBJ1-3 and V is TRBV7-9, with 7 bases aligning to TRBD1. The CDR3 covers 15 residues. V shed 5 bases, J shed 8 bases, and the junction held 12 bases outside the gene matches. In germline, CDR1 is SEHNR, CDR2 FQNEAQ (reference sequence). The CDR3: CASSPRQGVGYTIYF. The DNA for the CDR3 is TGTGCCAGCAGCCCTCGACAGGGCGTAGGATACACCATATATTTT.

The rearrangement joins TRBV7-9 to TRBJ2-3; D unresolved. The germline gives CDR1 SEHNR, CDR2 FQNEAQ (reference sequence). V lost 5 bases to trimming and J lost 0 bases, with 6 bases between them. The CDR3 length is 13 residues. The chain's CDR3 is CASSRYSTDTQYF. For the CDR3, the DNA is TGTGCCAGCAGCCGGTACAGCACAGATACGCAGTATTTT. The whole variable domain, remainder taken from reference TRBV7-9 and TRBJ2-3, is DTGVSQNPRHKITKRGQNVTFRCDPISEHNRLYWYRQTLGQGPEFLTYFQNEAQLEKSRLLSDRFSAERPKGSFSTLEIQRTEQGDSAMYLCASSRYSTDTQYFGPGTRLTVL.

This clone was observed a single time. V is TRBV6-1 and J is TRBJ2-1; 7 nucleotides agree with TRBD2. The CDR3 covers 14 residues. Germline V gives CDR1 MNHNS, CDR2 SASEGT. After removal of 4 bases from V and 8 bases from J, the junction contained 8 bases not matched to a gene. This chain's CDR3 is CASSGLGGWDEQFF. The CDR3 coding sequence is TGTGCCAGCAGTGGCCTGGGGGGGTGGGATGAGCAGTTCTTC.

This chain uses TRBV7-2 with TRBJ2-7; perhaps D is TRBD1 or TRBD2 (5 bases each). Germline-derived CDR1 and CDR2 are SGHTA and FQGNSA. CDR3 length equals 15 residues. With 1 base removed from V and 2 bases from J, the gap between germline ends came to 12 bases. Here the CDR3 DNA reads TGTGCCAGCAGCTTAGACGCCACGGGGCCCTACGAGCAGTACTTC. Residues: CASSLDATGPYEQYF. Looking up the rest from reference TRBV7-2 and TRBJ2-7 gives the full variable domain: GAGVSQSPSNKVTEKGKDVELRCDPISGHTALYWYRQSLGQGLEFLIYFQGNSAPDKSGLPSDRFSAERTGGSVSTLTIQRTQQEDSAVYLCASSLDATGPYEQYFGPGTRLTVT.

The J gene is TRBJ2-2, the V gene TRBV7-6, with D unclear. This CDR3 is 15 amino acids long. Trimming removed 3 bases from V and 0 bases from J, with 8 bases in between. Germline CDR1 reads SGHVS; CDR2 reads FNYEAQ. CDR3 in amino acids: CASSLNNANTGELFF. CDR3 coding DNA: TGTGCCAGCAGCTTGAACAACGCGAACACCGGGGAGCTGTTTTTT.

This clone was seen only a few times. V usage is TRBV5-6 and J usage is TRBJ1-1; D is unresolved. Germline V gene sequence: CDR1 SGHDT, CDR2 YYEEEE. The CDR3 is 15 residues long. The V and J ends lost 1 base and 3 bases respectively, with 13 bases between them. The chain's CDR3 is CASSLPGGWDTEAFF. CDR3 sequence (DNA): TGTGCCAGCAGCTTGCCCGGCGGGTGGGACACTGAAGCTTTCTTT.

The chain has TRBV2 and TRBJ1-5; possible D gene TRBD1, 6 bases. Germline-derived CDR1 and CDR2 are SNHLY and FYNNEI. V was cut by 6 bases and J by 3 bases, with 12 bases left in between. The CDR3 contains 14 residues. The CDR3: CASRPGQNNQPQHF. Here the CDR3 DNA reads TGTGCCAGCAGACCCGGACAGAACAATCAGCCCCAGCATTTT.

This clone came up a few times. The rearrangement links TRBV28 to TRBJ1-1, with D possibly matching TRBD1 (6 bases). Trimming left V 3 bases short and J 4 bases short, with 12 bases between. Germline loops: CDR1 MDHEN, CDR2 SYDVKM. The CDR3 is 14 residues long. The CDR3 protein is CASSLAGGLTEAFF. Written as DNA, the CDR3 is TGTGCCAGCAGTTTGGCTGGGGGGCTCACTGAAGCTTTCTTT.

The CDR3 coding sequence is TGCGCCAGCAGCCAAGGGACAGCCTATGGCTACACCTTC. The encoded protein is CASSQGTAYGYTF. V gene TRBV4-3 combines with J gene TRBJ1-2; possibly TRBD1 for D (6 bases). This CDR3 has 13 amino acids. The V end was cut by 1 base, the J end by 4 bases, with 7 bases between. Germline CDR1 and CDR2: LGHNA and YSLEER.

Here the CDR3 reads CASSLDNMNTEAFF. CDR3 nucleotides: TGTGCCAGCAGCTTAGACAATATGAACACTGAAGCTTTCTTT. The gene calls are TRBV7-2 and TRBJ1-1; no clear D gene. Germline V lookup: CDR1 SGHTA, CDR2 FQGNSA. Trimming left V 1 base short and J 0 bases short, with 6 bases between. There are 14 residues in the CDR3. Full variable domain (outside the CDR3, taken from reference TRBV7-2 and TRBJ1-1): GAGVSQSPSNKVTEKGKDVELRCDPISGHTALYWYRQSLGQGLEFLIYFQGNSAPDKSGLPSDRFSAERTGGSVSTLTIQRTQQEDSAVYLCASSLDNMNTEAFFGQGTRLTVV.

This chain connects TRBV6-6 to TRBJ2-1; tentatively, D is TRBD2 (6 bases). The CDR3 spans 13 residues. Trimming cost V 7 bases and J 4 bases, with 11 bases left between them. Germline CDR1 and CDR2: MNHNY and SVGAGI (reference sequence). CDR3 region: CASNTDYYNEQFF. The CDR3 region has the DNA TGTGCCAGCAATACGGACTATTACAATGAGCAGTTCTTC.

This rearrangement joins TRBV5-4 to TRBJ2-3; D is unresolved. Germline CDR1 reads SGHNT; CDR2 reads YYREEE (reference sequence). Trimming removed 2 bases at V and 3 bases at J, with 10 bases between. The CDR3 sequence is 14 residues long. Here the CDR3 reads CASSLSPTTDTQYF. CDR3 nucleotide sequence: TGTGCCAGCAGCTTAAGCCCAACAACAGATACGCAGTATTTT.